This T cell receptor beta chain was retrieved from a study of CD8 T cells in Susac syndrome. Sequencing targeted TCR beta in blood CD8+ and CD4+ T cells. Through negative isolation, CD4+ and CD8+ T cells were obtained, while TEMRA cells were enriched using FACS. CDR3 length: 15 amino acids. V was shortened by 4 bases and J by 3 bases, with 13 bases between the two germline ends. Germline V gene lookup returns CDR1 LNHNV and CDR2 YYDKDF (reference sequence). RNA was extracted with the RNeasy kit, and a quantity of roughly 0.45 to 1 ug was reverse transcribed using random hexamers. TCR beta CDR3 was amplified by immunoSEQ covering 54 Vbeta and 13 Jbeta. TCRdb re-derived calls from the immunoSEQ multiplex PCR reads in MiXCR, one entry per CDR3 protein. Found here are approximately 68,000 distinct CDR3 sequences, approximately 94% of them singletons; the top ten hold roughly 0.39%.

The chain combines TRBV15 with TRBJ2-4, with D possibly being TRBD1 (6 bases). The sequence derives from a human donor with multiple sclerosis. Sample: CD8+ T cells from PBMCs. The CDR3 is CATSTRTVSKNIQYF. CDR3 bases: TGTGCCACCAGCACGAGGACAGTTAGCAAAAACATTCAGTACTTC.